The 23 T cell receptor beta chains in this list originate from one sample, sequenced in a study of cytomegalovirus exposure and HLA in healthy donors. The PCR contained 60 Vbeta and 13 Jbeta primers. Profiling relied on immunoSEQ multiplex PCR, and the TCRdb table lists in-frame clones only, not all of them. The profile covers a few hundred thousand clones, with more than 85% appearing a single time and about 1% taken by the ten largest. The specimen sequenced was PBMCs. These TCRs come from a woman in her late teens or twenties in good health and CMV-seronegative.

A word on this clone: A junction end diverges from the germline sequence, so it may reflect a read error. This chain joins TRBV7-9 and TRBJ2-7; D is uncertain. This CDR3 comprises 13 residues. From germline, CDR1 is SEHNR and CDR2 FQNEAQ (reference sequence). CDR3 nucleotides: TGTTCCAGCAGCTTAACAGAAACCTACGAGCAGTACTTC. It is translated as CSSSLTETYEQYF.

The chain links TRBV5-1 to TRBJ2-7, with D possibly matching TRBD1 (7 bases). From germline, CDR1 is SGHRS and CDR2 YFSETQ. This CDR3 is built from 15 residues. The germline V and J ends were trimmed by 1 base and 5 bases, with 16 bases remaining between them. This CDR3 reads CASSLSGQEGHEQYF. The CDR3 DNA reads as TGCGCCAGCAGCTTGTCCGGACAGGAGGGCCACGAGCAGTACTTC.

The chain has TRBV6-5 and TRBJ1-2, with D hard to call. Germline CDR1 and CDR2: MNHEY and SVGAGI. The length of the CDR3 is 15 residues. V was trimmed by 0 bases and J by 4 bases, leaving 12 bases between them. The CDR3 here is CASSYSGGRTYGYTF. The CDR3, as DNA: TGTGCCAGCAGTTACTCGGGAGGGCGAACCTATGGCTACACCTTC.

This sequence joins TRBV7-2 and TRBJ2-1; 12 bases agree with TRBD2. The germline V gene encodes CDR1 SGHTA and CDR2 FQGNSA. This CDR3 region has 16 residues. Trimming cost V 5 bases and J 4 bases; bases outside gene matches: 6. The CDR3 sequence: CASSQRTSGVYNEQFF. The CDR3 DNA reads TGTGCCAGCAGCCAGAGGACTAGCGGGGTATACAATGAGCAGTTCTTC.

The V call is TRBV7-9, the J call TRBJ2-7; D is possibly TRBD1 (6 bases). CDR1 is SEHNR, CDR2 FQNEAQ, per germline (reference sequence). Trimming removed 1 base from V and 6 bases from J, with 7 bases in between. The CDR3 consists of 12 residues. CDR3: CASSLEGVEQYF. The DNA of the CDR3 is TGTGCCAGCAGCTTAGAGGGGGTCGAGCAGTACTTC.

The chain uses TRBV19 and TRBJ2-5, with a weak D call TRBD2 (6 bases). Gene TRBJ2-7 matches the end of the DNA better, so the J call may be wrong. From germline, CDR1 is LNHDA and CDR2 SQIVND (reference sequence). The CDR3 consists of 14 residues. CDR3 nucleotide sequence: TGTGCCAGTAGTATGGCGGGACCTACTTACGAGCAGTACTTC. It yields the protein CASSMAGPTYEQYF.

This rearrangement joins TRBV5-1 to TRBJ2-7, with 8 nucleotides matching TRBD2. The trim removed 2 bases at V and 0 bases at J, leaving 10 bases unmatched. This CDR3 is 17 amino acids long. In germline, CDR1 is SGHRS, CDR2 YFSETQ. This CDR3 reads CASSLTFPGGSSYEQYF. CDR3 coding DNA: TGCGCCAGCAGCTTAACGTTCCCGGGGGGGAGCTCCTACGAGCAGTACTTC.

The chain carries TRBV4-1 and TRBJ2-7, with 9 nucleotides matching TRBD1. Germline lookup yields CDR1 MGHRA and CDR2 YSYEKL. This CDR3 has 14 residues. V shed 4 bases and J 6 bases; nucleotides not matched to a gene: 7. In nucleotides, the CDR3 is TGCGCCAGCAGCCTCCGGGACAGGGCAGGCGAGCAGTACTTC. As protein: CASSLRDRAGEQYF.

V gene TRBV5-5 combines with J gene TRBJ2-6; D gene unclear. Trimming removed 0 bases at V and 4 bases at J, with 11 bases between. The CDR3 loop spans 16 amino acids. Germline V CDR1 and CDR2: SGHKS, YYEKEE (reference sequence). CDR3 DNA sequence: TGTGCCAGCAGCTTGGGTCAGGTTTCCGGGGCCAACGTCCTGACTTTC. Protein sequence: CASSLGQVSGANVLTF. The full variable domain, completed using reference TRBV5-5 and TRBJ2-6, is DAGVTQSPTHLIKTRGQQVTLRCSPISGHKSVSWYQQVLGQGPQFIFQYYEKEERGRGNFPDRFSARQFPNYSSELNVNALLLGDSALYLCASSLGQVSGANVLTFGAGSRLTVL.

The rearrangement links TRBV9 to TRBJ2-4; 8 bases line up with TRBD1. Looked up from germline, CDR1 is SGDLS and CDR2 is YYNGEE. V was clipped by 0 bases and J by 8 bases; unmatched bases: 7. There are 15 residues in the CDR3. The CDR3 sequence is CASSVGAGGMDIQYF. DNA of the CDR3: TGTGCCAGCAGCGTAGGGGCAGGGGGCATGGACATTCAGTACTTC. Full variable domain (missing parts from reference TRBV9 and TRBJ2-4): DSGVTQTPKHLITATGQRVTLRCSPRSGDLSVYWYQQSLDQGLQFLIQYYNGEERAKGNILERFSAQQFPDLHSELNLSSLELGDSALYFCASSVGAGGMDIQYFGAGTRLSVL.

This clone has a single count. CDR3 nucleotides: TGTGCCAGCAGTCCCGGGACAGGTAGCAATCAGCCCCAGCATTTT. It codes for CASSPGTGSNQPQHF. The chain uses TRBV6-5 and TRBJ1-5, with 8 bases identical to TRBD1. This CDR3 has 15 residues. Looked up from germline, CDR1 is MNHEY and CDR2 is SVGAGI. The trim removed 5 bases at V and 0 bases at J, leaving 3 bases unmatched.

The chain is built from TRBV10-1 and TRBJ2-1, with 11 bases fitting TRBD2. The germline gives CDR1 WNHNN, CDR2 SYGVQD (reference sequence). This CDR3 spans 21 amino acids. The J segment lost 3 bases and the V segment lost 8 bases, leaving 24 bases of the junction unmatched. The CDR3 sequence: CASGEGLAEEMRPKDYNEQFF. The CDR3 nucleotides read TGCGCCAGCGGAGAGGGACTAGCGGAGGAGATGCGCCCCAAAGACTACAATGAGCAGTTCTTC.

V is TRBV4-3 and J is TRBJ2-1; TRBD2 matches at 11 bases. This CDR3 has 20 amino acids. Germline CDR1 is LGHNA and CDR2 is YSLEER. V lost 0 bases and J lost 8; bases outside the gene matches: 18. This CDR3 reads CASSQDIKLAGEVAFDEQFF. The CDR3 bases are TGCGCCAGCAGCCAAGATATCAAACTAGCGGGAGAGGTTGCGTTCGATGAGCAGTTCTTC.

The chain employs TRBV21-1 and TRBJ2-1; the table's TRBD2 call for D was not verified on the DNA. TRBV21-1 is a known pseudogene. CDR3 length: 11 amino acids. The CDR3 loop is CASSKAAEPFF. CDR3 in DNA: TGTGCCAGCAGCAAAGCAGCTGAACCGTTCTTC.

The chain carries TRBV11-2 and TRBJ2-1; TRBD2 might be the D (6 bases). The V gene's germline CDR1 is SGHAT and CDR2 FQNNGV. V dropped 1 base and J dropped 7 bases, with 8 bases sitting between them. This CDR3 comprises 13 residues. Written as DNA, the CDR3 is TGTGCCAGCAGCTTAGGCGGACTAAATGAGCAGTTCTTC. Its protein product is CASSLGGLNEQFF. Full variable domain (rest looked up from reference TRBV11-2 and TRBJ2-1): EAGVAQSPRYKIIEKRQSVAFWCNPISGHATLYWYQQILGQGPKLLIQFQNNGVVDDSQLPKDRFSAERLKGVDSTLKIQPAKLEDSAVYLCASSLGGLNEQFFGPGTRLTVL.

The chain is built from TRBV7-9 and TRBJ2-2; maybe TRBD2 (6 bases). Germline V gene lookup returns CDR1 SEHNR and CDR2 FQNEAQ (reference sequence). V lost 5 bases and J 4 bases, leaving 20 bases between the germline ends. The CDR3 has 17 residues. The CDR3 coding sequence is TGTGCCAGCAGCCCCCGGGGGAGAGCCATGGGCACCGGGGAGCTGTTTTTT. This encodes CASSPRGRAMGTGELFF.

DNA for the CDR3: TGTGCCAGTAGTATAACTAGCGGGGGTCCAAATGAGCAGTTCTTC. Its translation: CASSITSGGPNEQFF. The rearrangement joins TRBV19 to TRBJ2-1; TRBD2 matches 11 bases. The germline gives CDR1 LNHDA, CDR2 SQIVND (reference sequence). V lost 2 bases to trimming and J lost 7 bases; unmatched junction nucleotides: 4. CDR3 length: 15 residues. Drawing the rest from reference TRBV19 and TRBJ2-1, the complete variable domain is DGGITQSPKYLFRKEGQNVTLSCEQNLNHDAMYWYRQDPGQGLRLIYYSQIVNDFQKGDIAEGYSVSREKKESFPLTVTSAQKNPTAFYLCASSITSGGPNEQFFGPGTRLTVL.

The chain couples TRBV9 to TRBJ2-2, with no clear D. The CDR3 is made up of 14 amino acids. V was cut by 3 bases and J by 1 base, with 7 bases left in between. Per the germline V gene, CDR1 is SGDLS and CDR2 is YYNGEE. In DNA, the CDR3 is TGTGCCAGCAGCGGCCGACAGAACACCGGGGAGCTGTTTTTT. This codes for CASSGRQNTGELFF.

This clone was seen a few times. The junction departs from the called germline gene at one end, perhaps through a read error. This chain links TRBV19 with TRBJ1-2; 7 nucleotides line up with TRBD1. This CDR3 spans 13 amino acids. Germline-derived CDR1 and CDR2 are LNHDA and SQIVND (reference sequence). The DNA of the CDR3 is TGTACCAGTAGCTGGGACAGTAAGCACGGCTACACCTTC. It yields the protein CTSSWDSKHGYTF.

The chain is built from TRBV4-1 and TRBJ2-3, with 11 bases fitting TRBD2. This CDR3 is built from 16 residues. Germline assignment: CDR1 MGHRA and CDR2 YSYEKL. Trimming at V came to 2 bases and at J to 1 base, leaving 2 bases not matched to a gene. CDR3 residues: CASSQTSGGGTDTQYF. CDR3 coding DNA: TGCGCCAGCAGCCAAACTAGCGGGGGTGGCACAGATACGCAGTATTTT.

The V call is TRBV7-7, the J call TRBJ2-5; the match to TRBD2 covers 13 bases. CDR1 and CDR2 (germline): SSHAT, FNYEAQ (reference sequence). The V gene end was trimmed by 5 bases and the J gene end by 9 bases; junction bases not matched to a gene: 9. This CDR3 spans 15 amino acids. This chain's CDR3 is CASSASTSGREAQYF. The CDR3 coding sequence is TGTGCCAGCAGCGCCAGTACTAGCGGGAGGGAAGCCCAGTACTTC. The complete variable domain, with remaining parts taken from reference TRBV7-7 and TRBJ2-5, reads GAGVSQSPRYKVTKRGQDVTLRCDPISSHATLYWYQQALGQGPEFLTYFNYEAQPDKSGLPSDRFSAERPEGSISTLTIQRTEQRDSAMYRCASSASTSGREAQYFGPGTRLLVL.

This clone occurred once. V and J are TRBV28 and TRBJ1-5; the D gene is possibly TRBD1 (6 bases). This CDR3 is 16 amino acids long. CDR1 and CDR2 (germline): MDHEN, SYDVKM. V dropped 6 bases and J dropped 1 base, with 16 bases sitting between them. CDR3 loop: CASSYGGGGSNQPQHF. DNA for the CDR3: TGTGCCAGCAGCTATGGGGGGGGCGGGAGCAATCAGCCCCAGCATTTT.

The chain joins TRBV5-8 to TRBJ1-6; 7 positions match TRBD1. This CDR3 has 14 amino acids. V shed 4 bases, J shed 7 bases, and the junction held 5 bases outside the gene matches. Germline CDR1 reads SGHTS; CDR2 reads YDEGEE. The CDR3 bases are TGTGCCAGCAGCCCGGGACAGATAAATTCACCCCTCCACTTT. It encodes CASSPGQINSPLHF. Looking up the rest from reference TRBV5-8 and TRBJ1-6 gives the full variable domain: EAGVTQSPTHLIKTRGQQATLRCSPISGHTSVYWYQQALGLGLQFLLWYDEGEERNRGNFPPRFSGRQFPNYSSELNVNALELEDSALYLCASSPGQINSPLHFGNGTRLTVT.